This record covers a single TCR beta chain. This sample stems from a study of PD-1 and CTLA-4 blockade in melanoma. This CDR3 contains 14 residues. CDR1 is SNHLY, CDR2 FYNNEI, per germline. V was shortened by 1 base and J by 1 base, with 7 bases between the two germline ends. The repertoire was sequenced with immunoSEQ multiplex PCR; TCRdb's copy has only in-frame clones and lacks some. The sample has about 16,000 clones, about 73% seen once; the top ten hold roughly an eighth. The sequencing used CD8+ T cells from peripheral blood, collected from a patient given anti-PD-1 treatment. The V call is TRBV2, the J call TRBJ1-1; D gene unclear. The source is a human donor with melanoma. The CDR3 protein is CASSEVARNTEAFF. The CDR3 coding sequence is TGTGCCAGCAGTGAAGTGGCTAGGAACACTGAAGCTTTCTTT. Complete variable domain (other parts from reference TRBV2 and TRBJ1-1): EPEVTQTPSHQVTQMGQEVILRCVPISNHLYFYWYRQILGQKVEFLVSFYNNEISEKSEIFDDQFSVERPDGSNFTLKIRSTKLEDSAMYFCASSEVARNTEAFFGQGTRLTVV.